Reported below is one T cell receptor (beta chain). Its antigen is undetermined. The germline V and J ends were trimmed by 5 bases and 0 bases, with 8 bases remaining between them. CDR3 length equals 13 residues. CDR1 and CDR2 (germline): GTSNPN, SVGIG (reference sequence). This record comes from a study of OX40 agonist ivuxolimab in advanced cancers. About the study: An agonistic human IgG2 monoclonal antibody against OX40 (CD134) was given. Partial responses were seen in three patients, one with hepatocellular carcinoma and two with cutaneous melanoma. The study's findings and limits: Clonal expansion among partial responders at 0.1-3.0 mg/kg ranked near the lowest. No determination was made of the antigen specificity of the expanded peripheral T cells.

TCRdb keeps only in-frame clones here, not all; method: immunoSEQ multiplex PCR. The sample records fewer than 90,000 clones, around 89% being singletons. Sample: CD4+ or CD8+ T cells sorted from blood, taken in a trial of the OX40 agonist ivuxolimab. The chain recombines TRBV30 with TRBJ1-3, with D perhaps TRBD1 (5 bases). This clonotype was obtained from an adult with an advanced solid tumor such as melanoma, head and neck, liver or kidney cancer. The CDR3 DNA reads TGTGCCTGGCAAGGGACCTCTGGAAACACCATATATTTT. Its translation: CAWQGTSGNTIYF.